Below, 23 T cell receptor beta chains from the same sample are listed, as sequenced in a study of T cell changes during pregnancy in multiple sclerosis. Produced via immunoSEQ multiplex PCR; TCRdb's table is partial and in-frame only. The sample has approximately 44,000 clones, 90% to 95% seen once. The sequenced sample was CD8+ T cells from peripheral blood mononuclear cells, obtained in the third trimester of pregnancy. These receptors came from a female donor with multiple sclerosis, enrolled in a pregnancy study.

The chain combines TRBV27 with TRBJ1-6, with 8 bases fitting TRBD1. This CDR3 spans 14 amino acids. In germline, CDR1 is MNHEY, CDR2 SMNVEV (reference sequence). The V and J ends lost 4 bases and 11 bases, in that order; junction bases with no gene match: 7. The chain's CDR3 is CASSYTGTGTPLHF. DNA of the CDR3: TGTGCCAGCAGTTATACCGGGACAGGAACACCCCTCCACTTT.

The chain is built from TRBV2 and TRBJ2-1; TRBD2 matches 13 bases. After removal of 5 bases from V and 0 bases from J, the junction contained 10 bases not matched to a gene. CDR3 size: 19 residues. Germline V lookup: CDR1 SNHLY, CDR2 FYNNEI. The CDR3 region has the DNA TGTGCCAGCAGTCCTGGACTAGCGGGAGTCGGGAGCTCCTACAATGAGCAGTTCTTC. Translated: CASSPGLAGVGSSYNEQFF. Full variable domain (missing parts from reference TRBV2 and TRBJ2-1): EPEVTQTPSHQVTQMGQEVILRCVPISNHLYFYWYRQILGQKVEFLVSFYNNEISEKSEIFDDQFSVERPDGSNFTLKIRSTKLEDSAMYFCASSPGLAGVGSSYNEQFFGPGTRLTVL.

The genes are TRBV7-9 and TRBJ2-7; 9 nucleotides match TRBD2. The germline gives CDR1 SEHNR, CDR2 FQNEAQ (reference sequence). This CDR3 comprises 14 residues. With V trimmed by 4 bases and J by 3 bases, 4 bases remained unmatched. CDR3 region: CASSSTLAGYEQYF. The CDR3 DNA reads as TGTGCCAGCAGCTCGACACTAGCGGGCTACGAGCAGTACTTC.

This chain links TRBV11-2 with TRBJ2-2, with D possibly being TRBD2 (5 bases). Germline CDR1 SGHAT, CDR2 FQNNGV. V lost 3 bases and J 0 bases, leaving 5 bases between the germline ends. The CDR3 loop spans 14 amino acids. CDR3 sequence (DNA): TGTGCCAGCAGCTTTAGCGCGAACACCGGGGAGCTGTTTTTT. Translating it yields CASSFSANTGELFF. Filled out from reference TRBV11-2 and TRBJ2-2, the complete variable domain reads EAGVAQSPRYKIIEKRQSVAFWCNPISGHATLYWYQQILGQGPKLLIQFQNNGVVDDSQLPKDRFSAERLKGVDSTLKIQPAKLEDSAVYLCASSFSANTGELFFGEGSRLTVL.

The V gene is TRBV6-5, the J gene TRBJ2-7, with D maybe TRBD2 (5 bases). The CDR3 runs 13 residues. V lost 6 bases to trimming and J lost 3 bases, with 12 bases between them. From germline, CDR1 is MNHEY and CDR2 SVGAGI. The CDR3 here is CASSLERGYEQYF. The CDR3 DNA reads as TGTGCCAGCAGCCTCGAACGGGGCTACGAGCAGTACTTC.

This chain joins TRBV5-1 and TRBJ2-1; 8 bases line up with TRBD2. CDR1 and CDR2 from the germline V gene are SGHRS and YFSETQ. The CDR3 sequence is 14 residues long. The trim removed 7 bases at V and 8 bases at J, leaving 11 bases unmatched. The CDR3 loop is CASAAGVSPDEQFF. The CDR3 DNA sequence: TGCGCCAGCGCAGCGGGGGTGTCACCCGATGAGCAGTTCTTC.

This chain connects TRBV5-6 to TRBJ2-5; 7 bases align to TRBD2. The DNA end lines up better with TRBJ2-7; the J call may be wrong. CDR3 length: 16 amino acids. Germline V CDR1 and CDR2: SGHDT, YYEEEE. CDR3 in DNA: TGTGCCAGCAGCGGTACGACCGGGACTACCACCTACGAGCAGTACTTC. Its translation is CASSGTTGTTTYEQYF.

The V and J genes are TRBV14 and TRBJ1-1; TRBD1 agrees at 8 bases. Germline CDR1 and CDR2: SGHDN and FVKESK. Losses at the gene ends were 0 bases for V and 4 bases for J; bases not matched to a gene: 4. The CDR3 is made up of 15 amino acids. CDR3 bases: TGTGCCAGCAGCCAAGAGGACAGGGTGGGCACTGAAGCTTTCTTT. Translation: CASSQEDRVGTEAFF.

This chain joins TRBV5-5 and TRBJ2-7; 10 bases match TRBD1. Trimming at V came to 2 bases and at J to 3 bases, leaving 2 bases not matched to a gene. The length of the CDR3 is 14 residues. CDR1 is SGHKS and CDR2 is YYEKEE in the germline V gene (reference sequence). In nucleotides, the CDR3 is TGTGCCAGCAGCTTCCGGACAGGGGGCTACGAGCAGTACTTC. It translates to CASSFRTGGYEQYF.

The genes are TRBV6-1 and TRBJ2-3; 11 nucleotides match TRBD2. The CDR3 contains 16 residues. Germline CDR1 MNHNS, CDR2 SASEGT. V lost 2 bases and J lost 4; bases outside the gene matches: 5. CDR3 in amino acids: CASSELLAGDADTQYF. DNA for the CDR3: TGTGCCAGCAGTGAATTACTAGCGGGAGACGCAGATACGCAGTATTTT.

The DNA for the CDR3 is TGCGCCAGCAGCTCGGGATTTTCGACGCGAGGCTACACCTTC. Translated: CASSSGFSTRGYTF. This rearrangement joins TRBV5-1 to TRBJ1-2, with D hard to call. The CDR3 length is 14 residues. V lost 3 bases to trimming and J lost 8 bases, with 17 bases between them. From germline, CDR1 is SGHRS and CDR2 YFSETQ.

This chain connects TRBV4-1 to TRBJ2-1, with 9 bases matching TRBD1. Per germline, CDR1 MGHRA and CDR2 YSYEKL. The CDR3 consists of 15 residues. V was pared by 2 bases and J by 8 bases, with 7 bases of the junction left unmatched. CDR3 in DNA: TGCGCCAGCAGCCAACGGGGACAGGGATCCCATGAGCAGTTCTTC. Translated: CASSQRGQGSHEQFF.

The CDR3 reads CASSPDRGFVYEQYF. The CDR3, as DNA: TGTGCCAGCAGTCCGGACAGGGGGTTCGTCTACGAGCAGTACTTC. The chain combines TRBV6-6 with TRBJ2-7; TRBD1 agrees at 10 bases. Trimming took 5 bases from V and 3 from J; bases not matched to a gene: 7. This CDR3 region has 15 residues. From germline, CDR1 is MNHNY and CDR2 SVGAGI (reference sequence).

The chain has TRBV30 and TRBJ2-7; 12 bases fit TRBD2. Per germline, CDR1 GTSNPN and CDR2 SVGIG (reference sequence). The CDR3 is 16 amino acids. The trim removed 5 bases at V and 0 bases at J, leaving 8 bases unmatched. CDR3: CAWELAGGDTSYEQYF. The DNA of the CDR3 is TGTGCCTGGGAACTAGCGGGGGGCGATACCTCCTACGAGCAGTACTTC.

DNA for the CDR3: TGCAGCGTTGAAGGGCTAGCCTACAATGAGCAGTTCTTC. Amino acids: CSVEGLAYNEQFF. The rearrangement uses TRBV29-1 and TRBJ2-1; D gene unclear. Per germline, CDR1 SQVTM and CDR2 ANQGSEA. This CDR3 is 13 amino acids long. The ends were cut back, 1 base at V and 2 bases at J, with 6 bases in the middle.

V and J are TRBV5-8 and TRBJ1-6, with TRBD1 matching over 9 bases. J gave up 12 bases and V 6 bases, and 10 bases lay outside the gene matches. Germline V CDR1 and CDR2: SGHTS, YDEGEE. The CDR3 is 14 residues long. DNA for the CDR3: TGTGCCAGCACCTCTTCGGGACAGGGTTTACCCCTCCACTTT. Translating gives CASTSSGQGLPLHF.

In this sample, this clone turned up once. The rearrangement uses TRBV28 and TRBJ1-1, with D uncertain. CDR3 length equals 15 residues. V was shortened by 0 bases and J by 0 bases, with 8 bases between the two germline ends. Germline V gives CDR1 MDHEN, CDR2 SYDVKM. CDR3 DNA sequence: TGTGCCAGCAGTTTATGGCAGGAGGTGAACACTGAAGCTTTCTTT. It specifies CASSLWQEVNTEAFF. Looking up the rest from reference TRBV28 and TRBJ1-1 gives the full variable domain: DVKVTQSSRYLVKRTGEKVFLECVQDMDHENMFWYRQDPGLGLRLIYFSYDVKMKEKGDIPEGYSVSREKKERFSLILESASTNQTSMYLCASSLWQEVNTEAFFGQGTRLTVV.

The chain recombines TRBV9 with TRBJ1-3; D is ambiguous. Between the trimmed V and J ends, which lost 4 bases and 3 bases, there was a span of 8 bases. The CDR3 loop spans 13 amino acids. Germline assignment: CDR1 SGDLS and CDR2 YYNGEE. The CDR3 here is CASSPTDGNTIYF. The CDR3 DNA follows: TGTGCCAGCAGCCCTACAGATGGAAACACCATATATTTT.

The chain couples TRBV19 to TRBJ2-1; TRBD2 matches 8 bases. CDR3 size: 16 residues. Germline V lookup: CDR1 LNHDA, CDR2 SQIVND (reference sequence). The V gene end was trimmed by 2 bases and the J gene end by 6 bases; junction bases not matched to a gene: 9. The CDR3 sequence is CASSILGAGVRNEQFF. The DNA of the CDR3 is TGTGCCAGTAGTATACTGGGAGCGGGAGTTCGCAATGAGCAGTTCTTC.

Only a few counts were recorded for this clone. The chain joins TRBV7-8 to TRBJ1-1; the D gene is possibly TRBD1 (5 bases). V was clipped by 5 bases and J by 0 bases, with 7 bases between them. This CDR3 spans 13 amino acids. Germline loops: CDR1 SGHVS, CDR2 FQNEAQ. The CDR3 spells CASSQQVNTEAFF. In DNA form, the CDR3 reads TGTGCCAGCAGCCAACAGGTGAACACTGAAGCTTTCTTT.

The J gene is TRBJ2-5, the V gene TRBV21-1; the D call TRBD2 from the table was never checked on the DNA. TRBV21-1 is marked as a pseudogene. This CDR3 spans 14 amino acids. DNA of the CDR3: TGTGCCAGCAGCCCCCGCCTCGGAGGGAAGACCCAGTACTTC. It is translated as CASSPRLGGKTQYF.

In its sample, this clone is medium-sized. CDR3 amino acids: CASSGWASGSYEQYF. The CDR3 DNA reads as TGTGCCAGCAGCGGTTGGGCTAGCGGGAGCTACGAGCAGTACTTC. The V and J genes are TRBV5-6 and TRBJ2-7, with 10 nucleotides matching TRBD2. The CDR3 sequence is 15 residues long. Germline lookup yields CDR1 SGHDT and CDR2 YYEEEE. Trimming cost V 4 bases and J 3 bases; bases outside gene matches: 7.

This clone was observed once. The chain has TRBV5-5 and TRBJ2-7; 9 bases align to TRBD1. Germline V lookup: CDR1 SGHKS, CDR2 YYEKEE (reference sequence). The length of the CDR3 is 14 residues. J gave up 5 bases and V 4 bases, and 7 bases lay outside the gene matches. CDR3 sequence: CASSTGTGTHEQYF. The CDR3, as DNA: TGTGCCAGCAGCACCGGGACAGGGACCCACGAGCAGTACTTC.